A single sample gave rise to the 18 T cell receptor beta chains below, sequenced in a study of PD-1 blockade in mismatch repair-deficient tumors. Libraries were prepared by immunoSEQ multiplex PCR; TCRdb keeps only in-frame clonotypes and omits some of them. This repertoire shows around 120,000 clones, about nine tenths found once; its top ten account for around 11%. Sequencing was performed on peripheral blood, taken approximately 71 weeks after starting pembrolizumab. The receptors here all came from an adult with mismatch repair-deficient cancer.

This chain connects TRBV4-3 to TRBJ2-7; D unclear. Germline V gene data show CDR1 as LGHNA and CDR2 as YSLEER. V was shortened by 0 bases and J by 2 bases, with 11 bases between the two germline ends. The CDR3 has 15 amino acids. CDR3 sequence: CASSQDFSITYEQYF. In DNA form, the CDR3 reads TGCGCCAGCAGCCAAGATTTCAGTATCACCTACGAGCAGTACTTC.

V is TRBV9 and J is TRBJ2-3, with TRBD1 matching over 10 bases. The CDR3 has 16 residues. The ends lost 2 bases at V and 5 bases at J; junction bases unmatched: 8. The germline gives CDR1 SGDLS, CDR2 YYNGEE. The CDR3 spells CASSVYPGQGLDTQYF. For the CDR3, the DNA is TGTGCCAGCAGCGTCTATCCGGGACAGGGGTTAGATACGCAGTATTTT.

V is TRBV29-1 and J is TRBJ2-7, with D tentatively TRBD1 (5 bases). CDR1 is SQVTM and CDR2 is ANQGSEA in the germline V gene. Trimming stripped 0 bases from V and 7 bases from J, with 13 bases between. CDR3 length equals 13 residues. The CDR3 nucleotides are TGCAGCGTTGAAGATCCACAGGTCTATGAGCAGTACTTC. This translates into CSVEDPQVYEQYF.

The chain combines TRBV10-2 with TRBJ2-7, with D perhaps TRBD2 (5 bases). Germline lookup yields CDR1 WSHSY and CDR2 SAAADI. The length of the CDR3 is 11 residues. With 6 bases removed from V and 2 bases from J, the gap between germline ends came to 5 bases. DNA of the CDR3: TGCGCCAGCAGCGGGGCCTACGAGCAGTACTTC. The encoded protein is CASSGAYEQYF.

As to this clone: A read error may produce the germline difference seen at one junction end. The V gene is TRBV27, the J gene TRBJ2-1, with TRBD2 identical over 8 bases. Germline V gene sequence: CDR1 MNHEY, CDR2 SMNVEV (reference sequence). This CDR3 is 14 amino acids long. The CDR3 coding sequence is TGTGCCAGCAGTCGAGGAACTAGCGGCAATAAGCAGTTCTTC. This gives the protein CASSRGTSGNKQFF.

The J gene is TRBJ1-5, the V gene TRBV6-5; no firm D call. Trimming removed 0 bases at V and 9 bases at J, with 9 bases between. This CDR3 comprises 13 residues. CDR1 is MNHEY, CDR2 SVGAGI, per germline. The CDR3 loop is CASSYSQGGPQHF. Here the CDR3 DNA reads TGTGCCAGCAGTTACTCACAAGGAGGGCCCCAGCATTTT.

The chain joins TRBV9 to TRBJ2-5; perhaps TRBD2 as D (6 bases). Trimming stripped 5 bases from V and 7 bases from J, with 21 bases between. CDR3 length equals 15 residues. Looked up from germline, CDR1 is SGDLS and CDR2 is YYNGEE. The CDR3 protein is CASSSSGEGMATQYF. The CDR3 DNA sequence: TGTGCCAGCAGTTCGTCGGGAGAAGGGATGGCGACCCAGTACTTC.

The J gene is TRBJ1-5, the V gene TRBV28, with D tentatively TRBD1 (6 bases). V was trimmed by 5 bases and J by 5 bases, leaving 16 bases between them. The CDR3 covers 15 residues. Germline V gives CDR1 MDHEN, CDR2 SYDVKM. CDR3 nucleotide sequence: TGTGCCAGCAGTGGACCGGACAGAGTTGATCAGCCCCAGCATTTT. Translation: CASSGPDRVDQPQHF.

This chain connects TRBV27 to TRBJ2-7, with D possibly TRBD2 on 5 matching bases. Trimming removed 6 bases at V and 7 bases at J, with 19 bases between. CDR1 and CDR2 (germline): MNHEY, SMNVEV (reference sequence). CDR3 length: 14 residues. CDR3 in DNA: TGTGCCAGCAGCCGAGGGCGTGACGGGAAGGAGCAGTACTTC. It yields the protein CASSRGRDGKEQYF.

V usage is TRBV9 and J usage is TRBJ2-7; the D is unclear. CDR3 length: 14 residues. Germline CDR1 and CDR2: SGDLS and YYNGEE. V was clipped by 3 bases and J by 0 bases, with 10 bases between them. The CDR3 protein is CASSARPGSYEQYF. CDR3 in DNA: TGTGCCAGCAGCGCCCGACCGGGCTCCTACGAGCAGTACTTC.

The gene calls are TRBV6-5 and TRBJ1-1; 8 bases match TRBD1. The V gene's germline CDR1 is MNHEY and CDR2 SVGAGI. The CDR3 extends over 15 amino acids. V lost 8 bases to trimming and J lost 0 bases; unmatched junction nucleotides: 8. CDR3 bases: TGTGCCAGCCGAAGGACAGGGAGCATGAACACTGAAGCTTTCTTT. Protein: CASRRTGSMNTEAFF.

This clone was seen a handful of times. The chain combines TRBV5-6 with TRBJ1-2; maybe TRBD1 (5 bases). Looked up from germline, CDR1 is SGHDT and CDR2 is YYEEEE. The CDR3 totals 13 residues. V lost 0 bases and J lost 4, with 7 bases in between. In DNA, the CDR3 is TGTGCCAGCAGCTTGGGACAGATCTATGGCTACACCTTC. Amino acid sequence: CASSLGQIYGYTF.

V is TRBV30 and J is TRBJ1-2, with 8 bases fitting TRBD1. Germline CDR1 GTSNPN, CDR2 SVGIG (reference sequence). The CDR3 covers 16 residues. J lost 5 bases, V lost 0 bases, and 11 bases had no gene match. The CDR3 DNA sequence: TGTGCCTGGAGTGTACCAGGACAGGGACCTCAATATGGCTACACCTTC. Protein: CAWSVPGQGPQYGYTF.

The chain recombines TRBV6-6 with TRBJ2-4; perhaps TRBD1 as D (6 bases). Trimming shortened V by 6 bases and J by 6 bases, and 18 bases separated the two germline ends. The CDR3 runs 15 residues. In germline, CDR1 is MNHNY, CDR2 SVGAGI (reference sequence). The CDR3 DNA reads TGTGCCAGCAGCGCGACACAGGGTGGGAGAAACATTCAGTACTTC. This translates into CASSATQGGRNIQYF.

The CDR3 DNA sequence: TGTGCCAGCAGTTACGGGCTAGCGGGGGGAAAATTTATTCAGTACTTC. The encoded protein is CASSYGLAGGKFIQYF. J is TRBJ2-4 and V is TRBV6-5; 11 bases align to TRBD2. The length of the CDR3 is 16 residues. Germline V gene data show CDR1 as MNHEY and CDR2 as SVGAGI. Trimming took 2 bases from V and 10 from J; bases not matched to a gene: 10.

The CDR3 nucleotides are TGTGCCAGCAGTGCTCGGACAGCGCAGGTCTACGAGCAGTACTTC. It is translated as CASSARTAQVYEQYF. This chain joins TRBV6-5 and TRBJ2-7; maybe TRBD1 (6 bases). Germline lookup yields CDR1 MNHEY and CDR2 SVGAGI. The germline V and J ends were trimmed by 5 bases and 3 bases, with 17 bases remaining between them. CDR3 length: 15 amino acids.

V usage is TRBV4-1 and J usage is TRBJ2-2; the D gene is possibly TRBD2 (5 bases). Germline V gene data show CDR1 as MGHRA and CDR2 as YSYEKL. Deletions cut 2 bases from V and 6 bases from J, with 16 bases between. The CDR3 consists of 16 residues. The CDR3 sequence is CASSQYPGLGSGELFF. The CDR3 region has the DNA TGCGCCAGCAGCCAATATCCCGGACTCGGGTCCGGGGAGCTGTTTTTT.

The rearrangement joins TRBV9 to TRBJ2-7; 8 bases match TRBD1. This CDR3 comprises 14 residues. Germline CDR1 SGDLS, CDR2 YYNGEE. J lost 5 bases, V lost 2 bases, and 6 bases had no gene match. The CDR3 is CASSVGRGLDEQYF. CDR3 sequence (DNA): TGTGCCAGCAGCGTGGGCAGGGGGCTAGACGAGCAGTACTTC.